The clone carrying this T cell receptor (beta chain) was seen more than once but under ten times. The identical CDR3 is also encoded by other nucleotide sequences in the sample. These data come from a study of T cell changes during pregnancy in multiple sclerosis. Clones were read by immunoSEQ multiplex PCR, and TCRdb kept only the in-frame ones, dropping some. The sample comprises tens of thousands of clones, 85% to 95% of which are singletons, and roughly 2.5% rests with the top ten. Losses at the gene ends were 3 bases for V and 3 bases for J; bases not matched to a gene: 0. The CDR3 runs to 13 residues. Germline V gene data show CDR1 as MNHEY and CDR2 as SMNVEV (reference sequence).

The sample here was CD8+ T cells from peripheral blood mononuclear cells, taken in the third trimester of pregnancy. This clonotype was sampled from a female donor with multiple sclerosis, enrolled in a pregnancy study. This chain connects TRBV27 to TRBJ2-7, with 9 bases aligning to TRBD1. The CDR3 loop reads CASSLTGGYEQYF. The CDR3 DNA reads TGTGCCAGCAGTTTGACAGGGGGCTACGAGCAGTACTTC.